Listed below are T cell receptor beta chains from one sample, sequenced in a study of cytomegalovirus exposure and HLA in healthy donors. Data came from immunoSEQ multiplex PCR; TCRdb stores just in-frame clones and leaves some out. The table shows 130,000 or so clones, with 75% occurring only once. The sample was PBMCs. The receptor source for this set is a man aged 40-50 years in good health and CMV-seronegative. CDR3s include the opening cysteine and the closing phenylalanine or tryptophan. Fields, in order: V gene, J gene, CDR3 protein.

>TRBV2|TRBJ1-2
CASTILRDSKNYGYTF
>TRBV6-4|TRBJ2-7
CASSIAGGPYEQYF
>TRBV7-7|TRBJ1-4
CASSKGLMGTNEKLFF
>TRBV6-5|TRBJ2-5
CASSYSISGAQETQYF
>TRBV30|TRBJ1-2
CAWSVEERSYGYTF
>TRBV7-3|TRBJ1-1
CASSYLQGLNTEAFF
>TRBV5-8|TRBJ2-5
CASSLGAGAIQETQYF
>TRBV7-2|TRBJ1-6
CASSLEPRYSPLHF
>TRBV6-5|TRBJ2-2
CASRQSGENTGELFF
>TRBV7-6|TRBJ1-2
CASSSRTGEIDNYGYTF
>TRBV5-4|TRBJ2-5
CASSRQGRANQETQYF